This TCR beta chain stems from a study of shared clonotypes between healthy human individuals. Researchers divided each subset's genomic DNA evenly across several immunoSEQ plates. Authors' data handling: ImmunoSEQ yielded junction-only sequences lacking quality scores, so filtering differed. TCRdb keeps only in-frame clones here, not all; method: immunoSEQ multiplex PCR. From that table come the V and J calls and clone size; the DNA was used to work out D and trimming. Here the sample spans about 560,000 clones, 70% to 80% being singletons. All of the donors resided in Nashville, Tennessee, and each was a Caucasian adult. The specimen was PBMCs. This clonotype was sampled from a woman in her forties in good health. Some clones in this sample may be carry-over from other donors' samples.

The DNA for the CDR3 is TGCGCCAGCCTTCCAGCGGGCCGAGGGGCCGGGGAGCTGTTTTTT. It specifies CASLPAGRGAGELFF. The J gene is TRBJ2-2, the V gene TRBV5-1; the D gene is possibly TRBD2 (6 bases). V lost 7 bases, J lost 6 bases, and 19 bases lay in between. Germline V gives CDR1 SGHRS, CDR2 YFSETQ. The CDR3 extends over 15 amino acids.